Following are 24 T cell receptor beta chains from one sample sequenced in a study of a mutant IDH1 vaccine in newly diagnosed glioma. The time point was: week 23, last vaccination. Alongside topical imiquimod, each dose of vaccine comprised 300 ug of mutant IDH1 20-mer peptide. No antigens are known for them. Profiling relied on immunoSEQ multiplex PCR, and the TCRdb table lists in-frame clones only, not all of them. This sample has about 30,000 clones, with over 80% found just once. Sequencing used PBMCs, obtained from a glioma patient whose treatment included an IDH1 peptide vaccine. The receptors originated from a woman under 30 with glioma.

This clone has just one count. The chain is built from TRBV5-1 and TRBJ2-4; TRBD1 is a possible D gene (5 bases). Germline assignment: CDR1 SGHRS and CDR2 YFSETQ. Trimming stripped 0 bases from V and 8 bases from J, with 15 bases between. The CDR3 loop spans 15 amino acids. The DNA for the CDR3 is TGCGCCAGCAGCTTGGAAGGGGTACGCATGGACATTCAGTACTTC. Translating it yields CASSLEGVRMDIQYF.

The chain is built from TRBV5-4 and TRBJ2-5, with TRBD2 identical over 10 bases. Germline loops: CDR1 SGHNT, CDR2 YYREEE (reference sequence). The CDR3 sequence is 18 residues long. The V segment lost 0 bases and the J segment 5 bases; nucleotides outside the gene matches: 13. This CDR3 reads CASSLALVGSGRGETQYF. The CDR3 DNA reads TGTGCCAGCAGCTTGGCTTTGGTGGGGAGCGGGAGGGGCGAGACCCAGTACTTC.

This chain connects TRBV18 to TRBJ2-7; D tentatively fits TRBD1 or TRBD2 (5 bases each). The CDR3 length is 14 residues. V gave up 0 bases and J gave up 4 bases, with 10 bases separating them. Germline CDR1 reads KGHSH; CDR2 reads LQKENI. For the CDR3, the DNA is TGTGCCAGCTCACCACCCCCAGGGAGATACGAGCAGTACTTC. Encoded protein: CASSPPPGRYEQYF.

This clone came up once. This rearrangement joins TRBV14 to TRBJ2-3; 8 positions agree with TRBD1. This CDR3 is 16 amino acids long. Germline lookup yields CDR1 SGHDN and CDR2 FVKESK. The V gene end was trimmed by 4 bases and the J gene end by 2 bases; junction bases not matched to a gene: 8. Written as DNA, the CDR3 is TGTGCCAGCAGCCGGTTCGGACAGGGAATCACAGATACGCAGTATTTT. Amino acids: CASSRFGQGITDTQYF. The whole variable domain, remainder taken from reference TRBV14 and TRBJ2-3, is EAGVTQFPSHSVIEKGQTVTLRCDPISGHDNLYWYRRVMGKEIKFLLHFVKESKQDESGMPNNRFLAERTGGTYSTLKVQPAELEDSGVYFCASSRFGQGITDTQYFGPGTRLTVL.

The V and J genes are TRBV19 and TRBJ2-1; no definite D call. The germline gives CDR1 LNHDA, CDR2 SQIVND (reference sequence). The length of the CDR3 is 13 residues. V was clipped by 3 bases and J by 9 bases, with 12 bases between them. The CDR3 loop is CASSIFWMGEQFF. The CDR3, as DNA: TGTGCCAGTAGTATTTTTTGGATGGGTGAGCAGTTCTTC. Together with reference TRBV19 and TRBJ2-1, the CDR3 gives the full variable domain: DGGITQSPKYLFRKEGQNVTLSCEQNLNHDAMYWYRQDPGQGLRLIYYSQIVNDFQKGDIAEGYSVSREKKESFPLTVTSAQKNPTAFYLCASSIFWMGEQFFGPGTRLTVL.

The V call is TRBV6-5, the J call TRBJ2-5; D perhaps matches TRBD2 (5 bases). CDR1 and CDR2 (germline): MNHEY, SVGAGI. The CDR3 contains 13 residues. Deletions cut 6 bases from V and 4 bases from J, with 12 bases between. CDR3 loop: CASSPTLGETQYF. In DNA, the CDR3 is TGTGCCAGCAGCCCAACACTAGGAGAGACCCAGTACTTC.

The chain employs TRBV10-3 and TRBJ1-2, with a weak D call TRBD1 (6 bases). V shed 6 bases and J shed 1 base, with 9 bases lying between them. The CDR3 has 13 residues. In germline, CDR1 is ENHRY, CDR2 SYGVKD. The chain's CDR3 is CAISGTFNYGYTF. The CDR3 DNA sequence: TGTGCCATCAGCGGGACATTTAACTATGGCTACACCTTC.

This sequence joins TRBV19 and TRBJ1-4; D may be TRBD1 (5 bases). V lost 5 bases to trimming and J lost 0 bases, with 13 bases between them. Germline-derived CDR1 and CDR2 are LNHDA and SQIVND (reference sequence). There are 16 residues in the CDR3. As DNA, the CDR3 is TGTGCCAGTAGTCCCACTGGGGCTACAACTAATGAAAAACTGTTTTTT. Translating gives CASSPTGATTNEKLFF.

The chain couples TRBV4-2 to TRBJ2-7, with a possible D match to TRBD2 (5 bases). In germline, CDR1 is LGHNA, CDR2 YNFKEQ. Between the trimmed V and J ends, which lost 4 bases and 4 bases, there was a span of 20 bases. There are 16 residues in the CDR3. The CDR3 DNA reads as TGTGCCAGCAGCCCTCCACCCGGGGAATCCGGTTACGAGCAGTACTTC. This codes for CASSPPPGESGYEQYF.

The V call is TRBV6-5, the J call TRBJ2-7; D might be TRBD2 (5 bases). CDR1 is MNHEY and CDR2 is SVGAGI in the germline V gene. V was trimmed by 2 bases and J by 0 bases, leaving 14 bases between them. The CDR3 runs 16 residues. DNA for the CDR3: TGTGCCAGCAGTTACCGAGAGGGTGGTGGCTCCTACGAGCAGTACTTC. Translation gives CASSYREGGGSYEQYF.

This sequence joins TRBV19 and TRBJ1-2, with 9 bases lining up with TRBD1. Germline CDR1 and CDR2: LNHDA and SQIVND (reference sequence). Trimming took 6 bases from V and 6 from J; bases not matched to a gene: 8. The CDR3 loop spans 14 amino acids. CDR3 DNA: TGTGCCAGTAGCAACCCGGACAGGGGACATGGCTACACCTTC. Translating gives CASSNPDRGHGYTF. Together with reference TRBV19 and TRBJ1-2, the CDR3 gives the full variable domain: DGGITQSPKYLFRKEGQNVTLSCEQNLNHDAMYWYRQDPGQGLRLIYYSQIVNDFQKGDIAEGYSVSREKKESFPLTVTSAQKNPTAFYLCASSNPDRGHGYTFGSGTRLTVV.

The CDR3 DNA is TGTGCCAGCAGCCCCCCGGGACTAGCGGCATTCGGGTACTTC. It is translated as CASSPPGLAAFGYF. This chain connects TRBV21-1 to TRBJ2-7; the listed D gene, TRBD2, was not tested against the DNA. TRBV21-1 is listed as a pseudogene. This CDR3 contains 14 residues.

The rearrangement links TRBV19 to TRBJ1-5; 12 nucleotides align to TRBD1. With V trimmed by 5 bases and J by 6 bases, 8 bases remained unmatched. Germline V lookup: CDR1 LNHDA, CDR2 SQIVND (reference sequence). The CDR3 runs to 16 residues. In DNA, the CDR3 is TGTGCCAGTAGTGTACCGGGACAGGGGGCAGGTCAGCCCCAGCATTTT. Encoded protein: CASSVPGQGAGQPQHF.

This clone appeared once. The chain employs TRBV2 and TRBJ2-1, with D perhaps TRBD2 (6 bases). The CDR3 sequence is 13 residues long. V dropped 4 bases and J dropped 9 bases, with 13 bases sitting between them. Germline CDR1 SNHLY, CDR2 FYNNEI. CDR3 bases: TGTGCCAGCAGTGCGCAGGCTAGCGTTGAGCAGTTCTTC. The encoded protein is CASSAQASVEQFF.

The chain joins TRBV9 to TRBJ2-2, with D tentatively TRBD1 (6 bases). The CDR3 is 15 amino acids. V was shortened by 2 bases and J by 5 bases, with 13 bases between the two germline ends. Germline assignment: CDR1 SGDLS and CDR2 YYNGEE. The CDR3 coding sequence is TGTGCCAGCAGCGTTACCGGGACAATGACCGGGGAGCTGTTTTTT. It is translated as CASSVTGTMTGELFF.

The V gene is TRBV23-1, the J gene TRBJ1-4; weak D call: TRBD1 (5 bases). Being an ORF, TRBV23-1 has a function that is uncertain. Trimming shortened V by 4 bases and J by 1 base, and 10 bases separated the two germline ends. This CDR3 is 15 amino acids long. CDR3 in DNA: TGCGCCAGCAGTCCCCGAAGGGGAACTAATGAAAAACTGTTTTTT. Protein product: CASSPRRGTNEKLFF.

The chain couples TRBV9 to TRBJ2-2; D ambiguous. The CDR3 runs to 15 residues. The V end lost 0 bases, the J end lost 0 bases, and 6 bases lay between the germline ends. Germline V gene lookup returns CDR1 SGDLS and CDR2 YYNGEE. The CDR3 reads CASSVVTANTGELFF. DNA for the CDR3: TGTGCCAGCAGCGTAGTAACCGCGAACACCGGGGAGCTGTTTTTT.

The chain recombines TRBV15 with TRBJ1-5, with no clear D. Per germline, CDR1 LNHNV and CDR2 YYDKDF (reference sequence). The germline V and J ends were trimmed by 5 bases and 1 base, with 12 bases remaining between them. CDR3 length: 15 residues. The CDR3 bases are TGTGCCACCAGCGCCCACTCCCCGAGCAATCAGCCCCAGCATTTT. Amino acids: CATSAHSPSNQPQHF.

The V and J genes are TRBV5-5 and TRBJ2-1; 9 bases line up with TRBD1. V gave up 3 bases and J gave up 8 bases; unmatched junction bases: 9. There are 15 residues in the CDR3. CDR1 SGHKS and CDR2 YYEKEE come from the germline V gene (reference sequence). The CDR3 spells CASSSGTGPKYEQFF. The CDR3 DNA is TGTGCCAGCAGCTCAGGGACAGGGCCGAAGTATGAGCAGTTCTTC.

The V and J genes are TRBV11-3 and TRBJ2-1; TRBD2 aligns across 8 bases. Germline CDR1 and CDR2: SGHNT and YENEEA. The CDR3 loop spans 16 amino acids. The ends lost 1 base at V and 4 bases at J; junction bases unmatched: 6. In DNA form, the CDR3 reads TGTGCCAGCAGCTTAGTCGCGGGAGGCGTATACAATGAGCAGTTCTTC. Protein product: CASSLVAGGVYNEQFF.

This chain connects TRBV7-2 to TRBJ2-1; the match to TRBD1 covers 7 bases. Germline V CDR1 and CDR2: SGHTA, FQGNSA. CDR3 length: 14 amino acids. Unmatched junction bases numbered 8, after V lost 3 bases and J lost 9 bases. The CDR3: CASSFPGGYSEQFF. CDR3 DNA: TGTGCCAGCAGCTTTCCAGGGGGATATTCTGAGCAGTTCTTC.

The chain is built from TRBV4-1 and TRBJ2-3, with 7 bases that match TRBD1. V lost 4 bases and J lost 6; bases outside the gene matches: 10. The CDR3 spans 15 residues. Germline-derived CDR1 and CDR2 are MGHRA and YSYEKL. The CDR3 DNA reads TGCGCCAGCAGCCGCCCACCGGGACAGTTGGATACGCAGTATTTT. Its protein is CASSRPPGQLDTQYF.

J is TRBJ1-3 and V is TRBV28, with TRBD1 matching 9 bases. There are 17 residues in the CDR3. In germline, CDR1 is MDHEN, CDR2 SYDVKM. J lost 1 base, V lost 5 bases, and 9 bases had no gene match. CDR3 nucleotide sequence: TGTGCCAGCAGTGCGCCGGGACAGGGAGTTTCTGGAAACACCATATATTTT. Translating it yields CASSAPGQGVSGNTIYF. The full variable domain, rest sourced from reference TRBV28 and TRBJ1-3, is DVKVTQSSRYLVKRTGEKVFLECVQDMDHENMFWYRQDPGLGLRLIYFSYDVKMKEKGDIPEGYSVSREKKERFSLILESASTNQTSMYLCASSAPGQGVSGNTIYFGEGSWLTVV.

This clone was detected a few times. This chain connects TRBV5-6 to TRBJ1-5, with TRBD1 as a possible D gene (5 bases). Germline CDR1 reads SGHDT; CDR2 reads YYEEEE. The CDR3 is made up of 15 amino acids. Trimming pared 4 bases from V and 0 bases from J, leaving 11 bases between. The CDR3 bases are TGTGCCAGCAGCCCAGGGAGTGGTAGCAATCAGCCCCAGCATTTT. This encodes CASSPGSGSNQPQHF.